The clone carrying this T cell receptor beta chain was seen ten or more times. Its antigen is undetermined. The sample is drawn from a study of T-cell reconstitution after alpha-beta-depleted transplantation in children. Unique molecular identifiers featured in how the TCRbeta library was prepared. Each CDR3 protein gets one entry after TCRdb re-called the PCR reads with MiXCR. Of roughly 120,000 distinct CDR3 sequences detected, about 23% appear once; the ten largest clones hold roughly 10%. Study findings and constraints: Surviving recipient T cells and thymic progenitors produced the high day-60 TCRbeta diversity seen in some patients. Reportedly, alpha-beta T cells present about two months post-transplant originated from several hundred expanded clones of graft origin. T-cell counts and diversity at one year post-transplant came mainly from newly produced T cells.

The germline CDR1 and CDR2 sequences are DFQATT and SNEGSKA (reference sequence). V lost 3 bases to trimming and J lost 2 bases, with 15 bases between them. This CDR3 comprises 15 residues. This sequence originates from a male patient under 10 years old who had a stem cell transplant for chronic granulomatous disease, so the T cells may come from the graft donor. The source was PBMCs, mostly from graft donor cells, collected 180 days after TCRalphabeta/CD19-depleted stem cell transplant. The chain recombines TRBV20-1 with TRBJ2-3; the D gene is possibly TRBD1 (7 bases). The CDR3 DNA is TGCAGTGCTAGTACGCCAGGGGGGTACACAGATACGCAGTATTTT. This gives the protein CSASTPGGYTDTQYF.